This T cell receptor beta chain was retrieved from a study of type 1 and type 2 diabetes patients. Study summary: CD4+ or CD8+ T cells were positively selected from PBMCs with microbeads.

About this clonotype: Its target is unknown.

Each diabetic donor fulfilled classification criteria for either type 1 or type 2. Other autoimmune diseases and infections within the past four weeks excluded donors. Genomic DNA was the PCR template. Multiplex PCR with 30 forward and 13 reverse primers amplified the TCR beta CDR3. In TCRdb, the multiplex PCR reads were re-called with MiXCR into one record per CDR3 protein. This table holds some 250,000 distinct CDR3 sequences, 47% found once. Broader study findings: Groups were not age- or gender-matched, which may bias interpretation.

The source of this sequence is a man aged 18 to 30 with type 2 diabetes. The sequencing input was peripheral blood mononuclear cells (PBMCs).

The DNA of the CDR3 is TGTGCCAGCACCGGACAGGGACTTGGTCAGCCCCAGCATTTT. As protein: CASTGQGLGQPQHF. V usage is TRBV28 and J usage is TRBJ1-5, with 8 bases fitting TRBD1. Looked up from germline, CDR1 is MDHEN and CDR2 is SYDVKM. CDR3 length equals 14 residues. V lost 7 bases to trimming and J lost 6 bases; unmatched junction nucleotides: 8.